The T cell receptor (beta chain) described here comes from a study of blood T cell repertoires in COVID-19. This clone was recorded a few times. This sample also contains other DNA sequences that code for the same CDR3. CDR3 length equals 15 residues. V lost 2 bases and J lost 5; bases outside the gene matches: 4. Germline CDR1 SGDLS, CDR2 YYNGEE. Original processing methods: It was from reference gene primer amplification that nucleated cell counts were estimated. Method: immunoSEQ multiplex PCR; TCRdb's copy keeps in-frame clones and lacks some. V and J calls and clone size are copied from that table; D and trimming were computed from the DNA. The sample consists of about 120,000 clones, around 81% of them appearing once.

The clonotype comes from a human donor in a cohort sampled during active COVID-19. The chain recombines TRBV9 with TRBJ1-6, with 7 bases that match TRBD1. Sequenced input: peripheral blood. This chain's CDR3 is CASSVRDRDNSPLHF. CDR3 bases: TGTGCCAGCAGCGTTCGGGACAGAGATAATTCACCCCTCCACTTT.